The entry below gives a single T cell receptor beta chain sequence along with its context. The antigen is unknown. The data derive from a study of T cell responses to AZD1222 COVID-19 vaccine. This CDR3 has 15 amino acids. V was cut by 2 bases and J by 8 bases, with 16 bases left in between. CDR1 and CDR2 from the germline V gene are SGHTA and FQGNSA. Clones were read by immunoSEQ multiplex PCR, and TCRdb kept only the in-frame ones, dropping some. The sample includes roughly 100,000 clones, about 92% seen only once; the top ten take 4% to 5.5%. General study points: AZD1222 recipients seropositive at baseline numbered only 5 or 6.

The input for sequencing was peripheral blood, taken on day 0 of AZD1222 vaccination. The sequence was collected from an adult in good health. The V and J genes are TRBV7-2 and TRBJ1-5; perhaps TRBD1 as D (6 bases). DNA of the CDR3: TGTGCCAGCAGCTTAAGTTTGGGGGGGGGCGAGCCCCAGCATTTT. This codes for CASSLSLGGGEPQHF.